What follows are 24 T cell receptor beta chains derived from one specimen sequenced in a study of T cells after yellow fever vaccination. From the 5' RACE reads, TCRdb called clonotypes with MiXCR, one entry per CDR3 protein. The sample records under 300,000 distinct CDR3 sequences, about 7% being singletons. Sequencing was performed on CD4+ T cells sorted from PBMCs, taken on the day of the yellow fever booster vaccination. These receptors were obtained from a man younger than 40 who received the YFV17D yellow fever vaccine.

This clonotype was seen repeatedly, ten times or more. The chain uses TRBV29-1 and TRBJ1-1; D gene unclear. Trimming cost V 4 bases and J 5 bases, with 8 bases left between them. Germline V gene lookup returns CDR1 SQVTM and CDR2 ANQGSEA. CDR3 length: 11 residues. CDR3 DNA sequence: TGCAGCGTTGCCTTGGGGACTGAAGCTTTCTTT. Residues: CSVALGTEAFF. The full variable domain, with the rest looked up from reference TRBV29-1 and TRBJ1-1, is SAVISQKPSRDICQRGTSLTIQCQVDSQVTMMFWYRQQPGQSLTLIATANQGSEATYESGFVIDKFPISRPNLTFSTLTVSNMSPEDSSIYLCSVALGTEAFFGQGTRLTVV.

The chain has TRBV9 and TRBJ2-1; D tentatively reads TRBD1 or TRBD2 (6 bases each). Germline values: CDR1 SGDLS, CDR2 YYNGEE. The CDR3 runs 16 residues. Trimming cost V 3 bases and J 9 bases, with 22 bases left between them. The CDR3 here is CASSAVTTGLGGEQFF. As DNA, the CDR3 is TGTGCCAGCAGCGCCGTTACGACAGGTTTGGGGGGTGAGCAGTTCTTC.

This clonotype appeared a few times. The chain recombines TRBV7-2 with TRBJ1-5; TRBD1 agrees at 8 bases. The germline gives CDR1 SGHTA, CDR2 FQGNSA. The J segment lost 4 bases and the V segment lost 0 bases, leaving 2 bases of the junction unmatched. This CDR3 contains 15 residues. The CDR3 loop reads CASSLAYRGNQPQHF. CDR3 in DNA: TGTGCCAGCAGCTTAGCGTACAGGGGGAATCAGCCCCAGCATTTT.

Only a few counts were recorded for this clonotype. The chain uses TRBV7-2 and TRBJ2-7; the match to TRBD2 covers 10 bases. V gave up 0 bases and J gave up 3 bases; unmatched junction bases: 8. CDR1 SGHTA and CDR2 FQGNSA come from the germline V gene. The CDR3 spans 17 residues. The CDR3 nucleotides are TGTGCCAGCAGCTTAGCGTTGCTAGCGGGGGCTCACTACGAGCAGTACTTC. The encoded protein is CASSLALLAGAHYEQYF.

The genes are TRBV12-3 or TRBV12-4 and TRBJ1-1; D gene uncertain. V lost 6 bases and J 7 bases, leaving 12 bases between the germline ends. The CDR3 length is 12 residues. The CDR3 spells CASSSMSLEAFF. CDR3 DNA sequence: TGTGCCAGCAGCTCAATGTCCCTTGAAGCTTTCTTT.

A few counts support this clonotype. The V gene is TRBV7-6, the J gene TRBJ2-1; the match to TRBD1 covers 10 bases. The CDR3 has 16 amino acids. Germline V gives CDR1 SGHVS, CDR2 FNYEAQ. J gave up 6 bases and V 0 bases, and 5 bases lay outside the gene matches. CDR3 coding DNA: TGTGCCAGCAGCTTAGCGGTGGGACAGGGGACCAATGAGCAGTTCTTC. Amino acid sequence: CASSLAVGQGTNEQFF.

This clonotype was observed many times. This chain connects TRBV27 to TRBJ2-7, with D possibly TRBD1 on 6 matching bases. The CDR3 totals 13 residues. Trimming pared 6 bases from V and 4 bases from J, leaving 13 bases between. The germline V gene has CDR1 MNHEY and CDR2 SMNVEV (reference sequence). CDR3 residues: CASRLSTGYEQYF. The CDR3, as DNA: TGTGCCAGCAGGCTTTCCACAGGGTACGAGCAGTACTTC.

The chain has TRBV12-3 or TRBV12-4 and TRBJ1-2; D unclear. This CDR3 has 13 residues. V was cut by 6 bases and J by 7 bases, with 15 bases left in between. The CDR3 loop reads CASSPSGEFGYTF. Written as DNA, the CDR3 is TGTGCCAGCAGCCCCAGCGGGGAATTTGGCTACACCTTC.

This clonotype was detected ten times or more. The CDR3 DNA sequence: TGTGCCAGCAGCTTAGGGACAGCCTACAATGAGCAGTTCTTC. Translation: CASSLGTAYNEQFF. V is TRBV11-2 and J is TRBJ2-1; maybe TRBD1 (6 bases). The CDR3 covers 14 residues. Germline V gene data show CDR1 as SGHAT and CDR2 as FQNNGV. Trimming removed 1 base at V and 2 bases at J, with 6 bases between.

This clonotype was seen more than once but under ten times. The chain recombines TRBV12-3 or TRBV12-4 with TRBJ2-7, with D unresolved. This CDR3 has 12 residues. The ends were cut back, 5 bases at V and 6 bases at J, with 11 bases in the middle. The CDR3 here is CASSASRLEQYF. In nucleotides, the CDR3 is TGTGCCAGCAGTGCAAGTCGCCTCGAGCAGTACTTC.

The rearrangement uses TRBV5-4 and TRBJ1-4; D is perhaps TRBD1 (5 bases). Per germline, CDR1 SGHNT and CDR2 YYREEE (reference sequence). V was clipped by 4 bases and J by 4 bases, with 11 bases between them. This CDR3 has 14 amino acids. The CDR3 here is CASSQGLVNEKLFF. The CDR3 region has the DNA TGTGCCAGCAGCCAGGGCCTCGTTAATGAAAAACTGTTTTTT. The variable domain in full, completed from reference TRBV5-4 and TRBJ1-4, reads ETGVTQSPTHLIKTRGQQVTLRCSSQSGHNTVSWYQQALGQGPQFIFQYYREEENGRGNFPPRFSGLQFPNYSSELNVNALELDDSALYLCASSQGLVNEKLFFGSGTQLSVL.

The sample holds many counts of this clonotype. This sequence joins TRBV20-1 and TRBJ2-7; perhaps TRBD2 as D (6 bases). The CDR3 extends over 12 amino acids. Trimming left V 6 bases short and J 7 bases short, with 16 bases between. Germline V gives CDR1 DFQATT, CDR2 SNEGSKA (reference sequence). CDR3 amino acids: CSARRGRDEQYF. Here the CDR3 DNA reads TGCAGTGCCCGCCGCGGGCGGGATGAGCAGTACTTC.

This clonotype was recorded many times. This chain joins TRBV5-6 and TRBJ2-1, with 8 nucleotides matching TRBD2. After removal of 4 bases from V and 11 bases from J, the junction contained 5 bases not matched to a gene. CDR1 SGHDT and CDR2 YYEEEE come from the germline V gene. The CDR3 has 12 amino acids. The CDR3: CASSTRLAKQFF. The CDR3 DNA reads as TGTGCCAGCAGCACCCGACTAGCGAAGCAGTTCTTC.

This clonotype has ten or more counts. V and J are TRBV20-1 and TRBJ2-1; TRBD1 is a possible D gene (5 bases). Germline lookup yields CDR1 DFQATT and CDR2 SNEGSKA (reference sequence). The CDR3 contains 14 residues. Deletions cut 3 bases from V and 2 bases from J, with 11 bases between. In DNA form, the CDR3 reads TGCAGTGCTAGTAAGGGGTACACCTACAATGAGCAGTTCTTC. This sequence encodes CSASKGYTYNEQFF.

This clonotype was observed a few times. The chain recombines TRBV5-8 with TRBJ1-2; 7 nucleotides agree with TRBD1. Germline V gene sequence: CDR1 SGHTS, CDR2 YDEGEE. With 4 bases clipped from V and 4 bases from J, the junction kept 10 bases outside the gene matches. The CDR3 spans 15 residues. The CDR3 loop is CASSGPGGQTYGYTF. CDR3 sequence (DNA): TGTGCCAGCAGCGGCCCCGGGGGACAGACCTATGGCTACACCTTC.

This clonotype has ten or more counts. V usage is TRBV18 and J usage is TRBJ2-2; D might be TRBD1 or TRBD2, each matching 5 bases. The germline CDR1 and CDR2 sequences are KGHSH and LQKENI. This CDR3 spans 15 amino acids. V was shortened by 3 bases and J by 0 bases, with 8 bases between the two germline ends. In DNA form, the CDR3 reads TGTGCCAGCTCACCGGGGGAAGCGAACACCGGGGAGCTGTTTTTT. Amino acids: CASSPGEANTGELFF.

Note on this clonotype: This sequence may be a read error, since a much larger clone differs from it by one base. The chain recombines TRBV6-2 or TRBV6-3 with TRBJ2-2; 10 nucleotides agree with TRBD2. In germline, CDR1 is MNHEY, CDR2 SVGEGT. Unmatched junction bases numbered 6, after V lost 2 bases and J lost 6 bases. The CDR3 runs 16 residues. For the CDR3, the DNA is TGTGCCAGCAGTTACCCCAGCGGGAGGGCCCCCGGGGAGCTGTTTTTT. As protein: CASSYPSGRAPGELFF.

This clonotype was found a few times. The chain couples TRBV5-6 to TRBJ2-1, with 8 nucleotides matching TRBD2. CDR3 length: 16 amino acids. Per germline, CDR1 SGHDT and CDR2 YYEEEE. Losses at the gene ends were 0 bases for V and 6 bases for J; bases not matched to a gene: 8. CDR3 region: CASSLGGGTQRNEQFF. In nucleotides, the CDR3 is TGTGCCAGCAGCTTGGGCGGGGGGACCCAGCGCAATGAGCAGTTCTTC.

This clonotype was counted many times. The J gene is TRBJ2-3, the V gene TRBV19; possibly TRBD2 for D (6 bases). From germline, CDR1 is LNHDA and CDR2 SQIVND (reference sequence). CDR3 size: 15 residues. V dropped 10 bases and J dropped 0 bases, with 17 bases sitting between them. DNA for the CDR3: TGTGCCACCACTCGGGGGAGGAGTAGCACAGATACGCAGTATTTT. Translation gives CATTRGRSSTDTQYF. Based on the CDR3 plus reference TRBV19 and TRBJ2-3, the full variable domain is DGGITQSPKYLFRKEGQNVTLSCEQNLNHDAMYWYRQDPGQGLRLIYYSQIVNDFQKGDIAEGYSVSREKKESFPLTVTSAQKNPTAFYLCATTRGRSSTDTQYFGPGTRLTVL.

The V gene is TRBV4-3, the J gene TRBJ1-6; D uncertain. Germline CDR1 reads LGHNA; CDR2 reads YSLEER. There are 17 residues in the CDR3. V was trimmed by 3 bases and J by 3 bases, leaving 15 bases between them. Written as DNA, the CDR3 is TGCGCCAGCAGCCAGTCCCGTTCCAGCGGCTATAATTCACCCCTCCACTTT. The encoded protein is CASSQSRSSGYNSPLHF.

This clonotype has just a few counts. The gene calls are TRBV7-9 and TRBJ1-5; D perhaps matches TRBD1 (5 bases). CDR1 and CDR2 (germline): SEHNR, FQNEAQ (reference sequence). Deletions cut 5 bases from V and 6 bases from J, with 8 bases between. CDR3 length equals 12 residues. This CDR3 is CASSVDSQPQHF. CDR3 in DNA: TGTGCCAGCAGCGTAGACAGTCAGCCCCAGCATTTT.

The CDR3 loop is CSASAGFSRGTGELFF. The CDR3 bases are TGCAGTGCCAGCGCGGGATTCTCCCGGGGCACCGGGGAGCTGTTTTTT. This chain links TRBV20-1 with TRBJ2-2; TRBD2 might be the D (6 bases). CDR3 length: 16 residues. The V and J ends lost 6 bases and 4 bases respectively, with 21 bases between them. The V gene's germline CDR1 is DFQATT and CDR2 SNEGSKA (reference sequence).

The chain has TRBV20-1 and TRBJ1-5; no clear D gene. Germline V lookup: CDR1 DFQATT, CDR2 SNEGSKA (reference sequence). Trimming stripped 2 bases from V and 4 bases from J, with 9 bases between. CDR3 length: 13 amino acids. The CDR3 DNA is TGCAGTGCTAGACTGCAGATTAATCAGCCCCAGCATTTT. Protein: CSARLQINQPQHF.

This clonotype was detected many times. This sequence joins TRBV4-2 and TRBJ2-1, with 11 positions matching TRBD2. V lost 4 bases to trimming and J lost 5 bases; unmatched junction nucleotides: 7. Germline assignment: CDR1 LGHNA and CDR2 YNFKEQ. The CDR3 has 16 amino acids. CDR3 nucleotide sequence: TGTGCCAGCAGCCGAGAAGGGACTAGCGGAAACAATGAGCAGTTCTTC. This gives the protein CASSREGTSGNNEQFF.